This is a list of T cell receptor beta chains from one sample in a study of control samples from healthy donors and cancer patients. Method: immunoSEQ multiplex PCR; TCRdb's copy keeps in-frame clones and lacks some. Among around 120,000 clones listed, 85% to 95% were seen once. Sequencing input: blood. These receptors came from a man aged 30-40 years in good health. CDR3s leave out the opening cysteine and the closing phenylalanine or tryptophan. The order of the fields is J gene, V gene, D gene, CDR3 protein. A D gene is named only where the DNA matches it firmly.

TRBJ2-7 TRBV6-5 TRBD1 ASRASGTGTYEQY
TRBJ2-1 TRBV7-2 - ASSLGLGLEQF
TRBJ1-6 TRBV7-9 - ASSSGHYSPLH
TRBJ1-5 TRBV4-3 - ASSQEIGARQH
TRBJ1-1 TRBV5-1 - ASSLNRGAIGTEAF
TRBJ1-3 TRBV7-9 - ASTFDRSSGNTIY
TRBJ2-5 TRBV5-1 TRBD2 ASRERGGLETQY
TRBJ1-1 TRBV27 - ASSLSGGGRRAF
TRBJ1-1 TRBV18 TRBD1 ASSSRDSPVDEAF
TRBJ1-5 TRBV12-3/TRBV12-4 - ASRLTGNQPQH